This T cell receptor beta chain appears in the sequencing data of a study of CD4 T cells in relation to SARS-CoV-2 and coronaviruses. Whole-study context: PBMCs were cultured with antigen for over nine days before TCR beta sequencing.

Study-wide points: Compared with monoreactive clones, crossreactive clones showed significantly weaker SARS-CoV-2 expansion.

Measured with immunoSEQ multiplex PCR; TCRdb has only the in-frame clones, and not every one. The table has 24,000 or so clones, around 76% seen once. As concerns this clone: The antigen is not known.

Unexposed donor CD4+ T cells date from 2011-2018, before the COVID-19 pandemic. The cells were cultured for less than twelve days before CD4+ T cells were isolated. As cell numbers allowed, unexposed-donor CD4+ T cells faced SARS-CoV-2 S/N and four cold-coronavirus spikes. This clonotype was obtained from a human donor in good health. Sample: CD4+ T cells from PBMCs, cultured in vitro.

CDR3 sequence reads: CASSYDGQSYGYTF. The DNA for the CDR3 is TGTGCCAGCAGTTATGACGGGCAGAGCTATGGCTACACCTTC. The chain combines TRBV11-2 with TRBJ1-2; D is unresolved. The CDR3 is 14 residues long. CDR1 SGHAT and CDR2 FQNNGV come from the germline V gene. Trimming removed 6 bases at V and 4 bases at J, with 15 bases between.